A single sample is the source of the 17 T cell receptor beta chains below, sequenced in a study of radiation and T cells in renal cell carcinoma (dated by TCRdb to 2020 to 2021). The sample's time point, from its label and the paper: tumor resected at nephrectomy. Reading the label with the study, this specimen's treatment or condition is: treatment-naive control, cytoreductive nephrectomy. The library was produced with the immunoSEQ multiplex PCR assay. What TCRdb holds here is the immuneACCESS table cut down to in-frame rearrangements. Part of the clones is not present; checked against another copy, under half of the missing clones reflect an unresolved V gene, and the others are unexplained. The sample contains approximately 16,000 clones, 50% to 65% of them found a single time. About 9% of the sample belongs to the ten largest clones. Sequences were derived from tumor tissue, sampled from a patient whose treatment was nephrectomy without radiotherapy. All receptors derive from a man in his forties or fifties with renal cell carcinoma.

The rearrangement links TRBV11-2 to TRBJ1-4; 9 nucleotides align to TRBD1. This CDR3 spans 14 amino acids. The V and J ends lost 5 bases and 8 bases, in that order; junction bases with no gene match: 6. Germline loops: CDR1 SGHAT, CDR2 FQNNGV. The chain's CDR3 is CASSPGQGREKLFF. The CDR3 DNA reads as TGTGCCAGCAGCCCGGGACAGGGTCGCGAAAAACTGTTTTTT.

The chain couples TRBV10-3 to TRBJ1-1; D might be TRBD1 (5 bases). The CDR3 is made up of 15 amino acids. Trimming took off 2 bases at V and 1 base at J, with 11 bases between the two ends. Germline loops: CDR1 ENHRY, CDR2 SYGVKD. The CDR3 here is CAISEKGTANTEAFF. CDR3 coding DNA: TGTGCCATCAGTGAGAAAGGGACGGCGAACACTGAAGCTTTCTTT.

DNA for the CDR3: TGTGCCAGCAGCCAAGGGACAGGGGCCTACGAGCAGTACTTC. Translated: CASSQGTGAYEQYF. The chain uses TRBV14 and TRBJ2-7; 9 bases map to TRBD1. Looked up from germline, CDR1 is SGHDN and CDR2 is FVKESK. The CDR3 runs to 14 residues. J gave up 2 bases and V 1 base, and 0 bases lay outside the gene matches.

By frequency in the sample, this clone is large. The chain recombines TRBV29-1 with TRBJ1-5; D remains ambiguous. Trimming left V 4 bases short and J 2 bases short, with 9 bases between. This CDR3 comprises 13 residues. CDR1 is SQVTM, CDR2 ANQGSEA, per germline. CDR3 residues: CSVVPGGNQPQHF. Here the CDR3 DNA reads TGCAGCGTTGTCCCCGGAGGCAATCAGCCCCAGCATTTT.

V gene TRBV2 combines with J gene TRBJ1-2; D unclear. The CDR3 length is 13 residues. V was shortened by 5 bases and J by 3 bases, with 10 bases between the two germline ends. CDR1 and CDR2 (germline): SNHLY, FYNNEI. The CDR3 region is CASSPGEDYGYTF. In DNA form, the CDR3 reads TGTGCCAGCAGTCCGGGAGAGGACTATGGCTACACCTTC.

This clone showed up just once. CDR3 DNA sequence: TGCGCCAGCAGTGAGCTGGGAAGGGCCTATGGCTACACCTTC. It encodes CASSELGRAYGYTF. J is TRBJ1-2 and V is TRBV10-2; unclear D gene. Germline V lookup: CDR1 WSHSY, CDR2 SAAADI. This CDR3 spans 14 amino acids. Trimming stripped 2 bases from V and 4 bases from J, with 11 bases between.

This clone was seen a few times. The chain combines TRBV7-9 with TRBJ1-6; D uncertain. Germline CDR1 and CDR2: SEHNR and FQNEAQ (reference sequence). Trimming stripped 9 bases from V and 2 bases from J, with 11 bases between. The CDR3 runs 14 residues. Here the CDR3 reads CASKTGAYNSPLHF. Written as DNA, the CDR3 is TGTGCCAGTAAGACCGGCGCCTATAATTCACCCCTCCACTTT. Looking up the rest from reference TRBV7-9 and TRBJ1-6 gives the full variable domain: DTGVSQNPRHKITKRGQNVTFRCDPISEHNRLYWYRQTLGQGPEFLTYFQNEAQLEKSRLLSDRFSAERPKGSFSTLEIQRTEQGDSAMYLCASKTGAYNSPLHFGNGTRLTVT.

The rearrangement joins TRBV4-3 to TRBJ2-1, with TRBD2 matching over 14 bases. Per the germline V gene, CDR1 is LGHNA and CDR2 is YSLEER. V was clipped by 4 bases and J by 2 bases; unmatched bases: 4. The CDR3 spans 17 residues. The CDR3 reads CASSPMTSGGAYNEQFF. The CDR3 DNA sequence: TGCGCCAGCAGCCCTATGACTAGCGGGGGGGCCTACAATGAGCAGTTCTTC.

The V call is TRBV11-2, the J call TRBJ2-7; D ambiguous. The germline V and J ends were trimmed by 1 base and 6 bases, with 13 bases remaining between them. Germline assignment: CDR1 SGHAT and CDR2 FQNNGV. The CDR3 length is 14 residues. For the CDR3, the DNA is TGTGCCAGCAGCTTAGCACAGACCTTCGGCGAGCAGTACTTC. Protein product: CASSLAQTFGEQYF.

Only a few counts were recorded for this clone. The chain recombines TRBV19 with TRBJ1-5; D is uncertain. Germline V lookup: CDR1 LNHDA, CDR2 SQIVND (reference sequence). V was cut by 1 base and J by 3 bases, with 16 bases left in between. There are 17 residues in the CDR3. CDR3 sequence reads: CASSIGAGSKANQPQHF. The CDR3, as DNA: TGTGCCAGTAGTATAGGTGCGGGGAGCAAGGCCAATCAGCCCCAGCATTTT.

This clone came up a few times. This chain connects TRBV5-6 to TRBJ2-1, with 11 bases aligning to TRBD2. The V segment lost 5 bases and the J segment 0 bases; nucleotides outside the gene matches: 7. CDR1 is SGHDT, CDR2 YYEEEE, per germline. The CDR3 is 17 residues long. CDR3 nucleotide sequence: TGTGCCAGCAGTTTAGCGGGGGGGCCGGACTCCTACAATGAGCAGTTCTTC. Its protein is CASSLAGGPDSYNEQFF.

The V and J genes are TRBV7-3 and TRBJ2-1; 8 bases are a match to TRBD2. Germline V CDR1 and CDR2: SGHTA, FQGTGA. The length of the CDR3 is 15 residues. The V segment lost 5 bases and the J segment 4 bases; nucleotides outside the gene matches: 7. For the CDR3, the DNA is TGTGCCAGCAGCCAAAGCGGGGGATCTTACAATGAGCAGTTCTTC. This translates into CASSQSGGSYNEQFF. The full variable domain, completed using reference TRBV7-3 and TRBJ2-1, is GAGVSQTPSNKVTEKGKYVELRCDPISGHTALYWYRQSLGQGPEFLIYFQGTGAADDSGLPNDRFFAVRPEGSVSTLKIQRTERGDSAVYLCASSQSGGSYNEQFFGPGTRLTVL.

This chain uses TRBV7-9 with TRBJ1-1; D remains ambiguous. Germline-derived CDR1 and CDR2 are SEHNR and FQNEAQ (reference sequence). The CDR3 runs 15 residues. The V and J ends lost 1 base and 1 base respectively, with 10 bases between them. The DNA of the CDR3 is TGTGCCAGCAGCTTAGGGTTTTTAGAGAACACTGAAGCTTTCTTT. Protein sequence: CASSLGFLENTEAFF.

This clone was counted only a few times. The J gene is TRBJ1-4, the V gene TRBV7-9; the match to TRBD1 covers 7 bases. Germline V gives CDR1 SEHNR, CDR2 FQNEAQ (reference sequence). J gave up 5 bases and V 7 bases, and 7 bases lay outside the gene matches. The CDR3 loop spans 14 amino acids. CDR3 sequence: CASTQDRLNEKLFF. The DNA of the CDR3 is TGTGCCAGCACCCAGGACAGGTTAAATGAAAAACTGTTTTTT.

The chain couples TRBV28 to TRBJ2-1; maybe TRBD2 (6 bases). The CDR3 spans 16 residues. The ends were cut back, 1 base at V and 7 bases at J, with 17 bases in the middle. The germline gives CDR1 MDHEN, CDR2 SYDVKM. CDR3 in amino acids: CASSLSSWGDGNEQFF. The CDR3 DNA is TGTGCCAGCAGTTTATCCAGTTGGGGGGATGGGAATGAGCAGTTCTTC.

The genes are TRBV11-2 and TRBJ2-2; D possibly corresponds to TRBD2 (5 bases). Trimming cost V 3 bases and J 4 bases, with 15 bases left between them. The germline V gene has CDR1 SGHAT and CDR2 FQNNGV. The CDR3 runs to 16 residues. DNA for the CDR3: TGTGCCAGCAGCTTGACATCTAGCCTTTCCACCGGGGAGCTGTTTTTT. Protein: CASSLTSSLSTGELFF. The variable domain in full, completed from reference TRBV11-2 and TRBJ2-2, reads EAGVAQSPRYKIIEKRQSVAFWCNPISGHATLYWYQQILGQGPKLLIQFQNNGVVDDSQLPKDRFSAERLKGVDSTLKIQPAKLEDSAVYLCASSLTSSLSTGELFFGEGSRLTVL.

The sample holds one count of this clone. The chain recombines TRBV19 with TRBJ1-2; D unresolved. The CDR3 extends over 12 amino acids. The V gene lost 6 bases and the J gene lost 7 bases, with 12 bases spanning the gap. Germline-derived CDR1 and CDR2 are LNHDA and SQIVND (reference sequence). CDR3 in amino acids: CASSVGLGGYTF. The DNA for the CDR3 is TGTGCCAGTAGCGTCGGGCTAGGTGGCTACACCTTC.